The entry that follows covers one T cell receptor (beta chain) sequence. What antigen it recognizes has not been identified. The data belong to a study of cytomegalovirus exposure and HLA in healthy donors (dated by TCRdb to 2017 to 2019). Study-wide context: An earlier analysis of approximately 600 of the donors reported 250 to 350 Gb of sequence data and 117 million unique TCR beta sequences from 150 million to 200 million T cells. An early release covering roughly 580 HLA-typed donors comprised about 290 gigabases of sequencing data and 85 million or so unique TCR sequences. The genetic ancestry cluster associated with self-reported Caucasian donors included 81% of the 300 to 450 genotyped donors. The study aimed to test whether cataloging public T cell receptors could reveal signatures of past pathogen exposure. The study used immunosequencing to profile the T cell repertoires of some 600 subjects and linked those repertoires to cytomegalovirus serostatus. A separate validation cohort of roughly 130 different subjects was used in addition to the roughly 670-subject first cohort. To predict cytomegalovirus infection status, the study combined high-throughput TCR immunosequencing, statistical association of individual TCRs with disease status, and machine learning. To study patterns of TCR occurrence, a later analysis re-analyzed previously published TCR beta repertoires from 550 to 800 donors and added high-resolution HLA genotyping. In the later analysis, no new phenotypic data were used to find candidate immune exposures; instead, reliance was placed on TCR beta sequences and their occurrence across donors. In an earlier analysis of several hundred of the donors, high-throughput TCR beta sequencing was used to judge whether each TCR beta V gene segment behaved as functional or pseudogenic. Donor age, sex, ethnicity and CMV serostatus were collected together with the repertoire data. Genome-wide SNP genotypes for about 65% of the 666 donors were used in a later genetic analysis, which treated that subset as a discovery cohort. Every discovery cohort repertoire had been produced on one sequencing platform. HLA typing covered class I and class II loci at four-digit resolution. The number of typed donors differed by locus: roughly 629-630 for A, B, C, DRB1 and DQB1; approximately 530 for DQA1; approximately 600 for DPA1; and about 470 for DPB1. Roughly 5 DR-DQ haplotypes were handled as single units for association and clustering, since linkage in the cohort was strong. Across around 400 genotyped donors of the cohort, an average of about 240,000 unique TCR beta nucleotide sequences per donor were sequenced, and 15% to 20% of those sequences were non-productive.

In the germline V gene, CDR1 corresponds to SGHTA and CDR2 to FQGNSA. Spanning cysteine to phenylalanine, the CDR3 consists of 17 amino acids. The DNA shown is the 51-base CDR3, in frame from base 1. Trimmed from V: 5 bases; trimmed from J: 4 bases; junction bases lacking a gene match: 16. Library method: the immunoSEQ multiplex PCR assay. For the multiplex PCR, a mixture combining 60 forward primers for TCR Vbeta segments and 13 reverse primers for TCR Jbeta segments was used. A multiplex PCR assay on genomic DNA amplified the CDR3 region of rearranged TCR beta genes. On the Illumina HiSeq System, the amplified TCR beta libraries were sequenced as 87-base-pair reads. The authors processed their data as follows. Across the roughly 700 repertoires, a later analysis counted 80 million or so unique TCR beta chains, 9 million to 14 million of which were shared by at least two donors. Raw reads were error-corrected and collapsed into unique sequences by a nearest-neighbor algorithm in which closely related sequences were merged to remove PCR and sequencing errors. CDR3 sequences were aligned to IMGT reference sequences to assign V, D and J gene segments. Each retained sequence needed at least a six-nucleotide match to both a V gene segment and a J gene segment. Rearrangements were called productive when the CDR3 lacked stop codons and stayed in frame with V and J; all others were non-productive. CDR3 was defined according to IMGT convention as the region running from the second conserved V-encoded cysteine to the conserved J-encoded phenylalanine. In an earlier analysis of around 640 of the donors, sequences lacking an unambiguous match to a single V gene segment were excluded. In an earlier analysis of approximately 500 of the donors, a V segment was called functional when productive rearrangements were above 56.7%, and segregating when the standard deviation between donors exceeded 5%. To diagnose cytomegalovirus status from the catalog of TCR beta chain sequences, a statistical classification framework was built. A later analysis assigned V and J genes by comparing TCR nucleotide sequences with IMGT/GENE-DB human TR gene sequences. A later analysis assigned CDR3 sequences and most-parsimonious VDJ recombination scenarios with the TCRdist pipeline. In a later analysis, each TCR beta chain was defined by its CDR3 amino acid sequence together with its V-gene family, and reads lacking a unique V-gene family were excluded. A later analysis removed 450 to 600 highly shared, low-generation-probability nucleotide sequences to deal with suspected cross-contamination and a sequencing artifact. In a later analysis, a clonal expansion index for each public chain was calculated from normalized within-repertoire ranks of inferred template counts. In a later analysis, generation probabilities were computed with a VDJ recombination model fitted to out-of-frame rearrangements, and the resulting probabilities were checked against IGoR. Hypergeometric tests were used in a later analysis to score TCR-TCR, TCR-HLA and TCR-CMV co-occurrence, with a repertoire-size bias correction applied to the TCR pairs. To estimate false discovery rates, a later analysis permuted the HLA or CMV assignments 20 times. A later analysis grouped co-occurring TCRs with DBSCAN, adding TCRdist sequence similarity when clustering within HLA-allele-positive subsets. For co-occurrence clustering, repertoires with fewer than 30,000 or more than 120,000 public chains were excluded, along with about five repertoires with anomalous nucleotide sharing. TCRdb retrieved this table from immuneACCESS and kept in-frame rearrangements only. Not all clones are present; in checked studies, unresolved V genes account for under half, and no reason is known for the remainder. The V and J calls and clone size come from that table; D and trimming were worked out from the DNA. The sample table includes over 60,000 clones. The ten largest clones take up around 7.2% of the sample.

In total, around 600 healthy bone marrow donors made up the cohort. At the time of sampling, every cohort member was nominally healthy, though immune exposures that went unrecorded were likely present. The donor was CMV seropositive and was included in the group of 289 seropositive cohort members. Each donor provided a peripheral blood sample, and peripheral blood mononuclear cells were used for TCR beta sequencing. The Qiagen DNeasy Blood Extraction Kit was used to extract genomic DNA from the blood cell samples. General conclusions and limits of the study: It was suggested by the authors that the approach could potentially be generalized to other disease states and immunological phenotypes. An association between a missense DCLRE1C variant and V-gene and J-gene trimming of TCR beta chains was found in a later genetic analysis and replicated in an independent cohort. Some IMGT-functional V segments, including TRBV6-2 and TRBV6-3, could not be distinguished by the 87-base-pair reads and were therefore excluded. Because HLA typing was missing for some donors at each locus, association tests included only the typed subset. When HLA alleles, especially DR and DQ, strongly co-occurred, TCR associations were difficult to assign to individual alleles. A cluster of highly shared sequence variants was judged likely to represent a technical artifact of the sequencing pipeline. Several of the top co-occurrence clusters appeared to be linked to parvovirus B19, influenza, CMV and Epstein-Barr virus, according to a later analysis. The presence/absence analyses assumed that sequencing depth was roughly uniform across donors, and that assumption may not be true. According to a later analysis, TCR association rates differed among HLA loci, with DRB1 alleles showing the most associated TCRs and HLA-C alleles showing the fewest. Because counts were too low, roughly 17 rarely observed V segments, including chromosome 9 orphons, were left out of the earlier analysis of approximately 500 of the donors. Broadly in line with IMGT annotations, most TCR beta V segments showed up in productive rearrangements about 87% or about 30% of the time in an earlier analysis of under 700 of the donors. In the study, some 160 TCR beta chains were listed as associated with cytomegalovirus. Most CMV-associated TCR beta chains appeared to be HLA-restricted in a later analysis, and the HLA associations seemed to be driven largely by CMV exposure. At a false discovery rate of 0.05, a later analysis linked under 20,000 TCR beta sequences to specific HLA alleles. Correlated functional status among segregating V segments might reflect linkage disequilibrium, but an unknown experimental factor could not be ruled out. Compared with equally common non-associated chains, HLA-associated TCR beta chains in a later analysis were more clonally expanded and had lower generation probabilities. This cohort had only TCR beta chains sequenced, and the lack of alpha or paired-chain data limited which features could be detected. A later genetic analysis reported fewer N-insertions in productive TCRs among donors in an Asian-associated ancestry cluster than the roughly 670-donor mean. In vitro tests confirmed that a few of the cytomegalovirus-associated TCR beta chains recognize cytomegalovirus antigens. A further reported finding was that TCR beta sequences accurately predicted the HLA-A and HLA-B alleles for most subjects in the first cohort. In both the original and validation cohorts, the classifier was reported to diagnose cytomegalovirus status with high specificity and sensitivity. Across donors, most TCR sequences were observed very rarely, whereas some public TCRs were present in many individuals. CMV serostatus was the only immune exposure information available for the cohort.

The sequencing input was PBMCs. The V and J genes are TRBV7-2 and TRBJ2-5, with 7 bases aligning to TRBD2. This receptor was identified in a female donor in good health and CMV-seropositive. The CDR3 loop reads CASSRVPGLGTGETQYF. The sequenced DNA is TGTGCCAGCAGCCGTGTTCCAGGACTAGGGACGGGAGAGACCCAGTACTTC.